The clone carrying this T cell receptor beta chain was detected ten times or more. Its antigen is unknown. Each patient went into thyroid surgery without having received any treatment. Authors' data handling: Variation in CDR3 across clinicopathological groups served as the basis for constructing a distant-metastasis classifier in papillary thyroid cancer. MiXCR was used by TCRdb to re-call the PCR reads. The V and J calls shown here were made by TCRdb, not taken from the authors' results. Among around 45,000 clones listed, roughly 4% were seen once. These data originate in a study of metastatic and nonmetastatic thyroid tumors. Study overall: Peripheral blood and tumor or nodule samples from malignant and benign thyroid patients were compared.

Findings and caveats of the study: Benign nodules reportedly had significantly lower TCR beta diversity than malignant thyroid tumors in blood and tumor.

Sequenced sample: blood. This clonotype originated in a female donor with papillary thyroid cancer or a benign thyroid nodule (not recorded which). Some clones in this sample may be carry-over from other donors' samples.

As DNA, the CDR3 is TGCAGCGTTGGTCAGGGACTAGCGGGAGACGAGCAGTACTTC. The encoded protein is CSVGQGLAGDEQYF. The J gene is TRBJ2-7, the V gene TRBV29-1; 14 bases match TRBD2. V was clipped by 4 bases and J by 5 bases; unmatched bases: 4. Germline V CDR1 and CDR2: SQVTM, ANQGSEA. The CDR3 contains 14 residues.